This record looks at one T cell receptor beta chain sequence and its context. The antigen remains unidentified. This entry belongs to a study of T cell responses to AZD1222 COVID-19 vaccine. Study findings and constraints: With two AZD1222 doses given, Spike-specific TCR breadth and depth both rose. Without day 14 samples, only post-peak T cell repertoires were studied. Unmutated regions of variants are reportedly targeted by nearly half of spike-specific TCRs. A mostly white British donor set with more females was recruited, and clonal diversity was possibly underestimated.

The repertoire was sequenced with immunoSEQ multiplex PCR; TCRdb's copy has only in-frame clones and lacks some. The sample consists of about 150,000 clones, around 90% of them appearing once. The CDR3 is made up of 16 amino acids. Germline V lookup: CDR1 LNHDA, CDR2 SQIVND (reference sequence). V lost 1 base and J lost 3; bases outside the gene matches: 6. The source material was peripheral blood, sampled on day 0 of AZD1222 vaccination. The chain employs TRBV19 and TRBJ2-1, with 7 bases lining up with TRBD2. The receptor's source is an adult in good health. CDR3: CASSIVLGGDYNEQFF. The CDR3 bases are TGTGCCAGTAGTATAGTTCTGGGGGGGGACTACAATGAGCAGTTCTTC.